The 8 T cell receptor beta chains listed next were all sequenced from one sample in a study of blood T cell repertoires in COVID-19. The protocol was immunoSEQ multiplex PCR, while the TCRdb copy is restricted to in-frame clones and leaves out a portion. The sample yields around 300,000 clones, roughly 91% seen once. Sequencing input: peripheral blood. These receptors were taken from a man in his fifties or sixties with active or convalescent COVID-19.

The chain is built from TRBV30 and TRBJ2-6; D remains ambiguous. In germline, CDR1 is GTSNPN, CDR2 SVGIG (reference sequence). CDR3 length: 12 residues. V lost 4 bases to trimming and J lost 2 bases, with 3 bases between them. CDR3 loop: CAWTTGANVLTF. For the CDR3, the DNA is TGTGCCTGGACCACTGGGGCCAACGTCCTGACTTTC.

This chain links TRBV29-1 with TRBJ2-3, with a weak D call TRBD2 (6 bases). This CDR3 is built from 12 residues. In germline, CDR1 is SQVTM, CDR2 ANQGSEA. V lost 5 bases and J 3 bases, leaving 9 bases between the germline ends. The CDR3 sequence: CSVLAGTDTQYF. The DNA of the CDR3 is TGCAGCGTTCTTGCGGGAACAGATACGCAGTATTTT.

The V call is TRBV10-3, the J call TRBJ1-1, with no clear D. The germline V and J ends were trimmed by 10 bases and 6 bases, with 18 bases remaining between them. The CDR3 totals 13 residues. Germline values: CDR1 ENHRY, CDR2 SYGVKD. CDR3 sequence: CATNQRGIAEAFF. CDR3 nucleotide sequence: TGTGCCACTAACCAAAGAGGGATAGCTGAAGCTTTCTTT.

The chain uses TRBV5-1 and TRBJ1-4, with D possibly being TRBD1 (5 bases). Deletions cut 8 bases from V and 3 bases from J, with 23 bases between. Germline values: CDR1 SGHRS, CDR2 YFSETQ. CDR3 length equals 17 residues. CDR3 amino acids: CASRPSRQGAPNEKLFF. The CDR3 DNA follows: TGCGCCAGTCGCCCCTCGAGGCAGGGCGCGCCTAATGAAAAACTGTTTTTT.

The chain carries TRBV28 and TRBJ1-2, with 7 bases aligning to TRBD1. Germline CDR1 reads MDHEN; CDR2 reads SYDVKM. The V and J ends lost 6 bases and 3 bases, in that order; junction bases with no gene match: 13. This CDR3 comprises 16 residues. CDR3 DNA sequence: TGTGCCAGCAGGCCCTTGGACAGGCAGAAGGACTATGGCTACACCTTC. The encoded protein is CASRPLDRQKDYGYTF.

This CDR3 is CASSPGTPNTEAFF. CDR3 bases: TGTGCCAGCAGCCCCGGGACACCGAACACTGAAGCTTTCTTT. The rearrangement joins TRBV11-3 to TRBJ1-1; D may be TRBD1 (6 bases). Trimming stripped 5 bases from V and 1 base from J, with 11 bases between. Germline V gene data show CDR1 as SGHNT and CDR2 as YENEEA. The CDR3 runs 14 residues.

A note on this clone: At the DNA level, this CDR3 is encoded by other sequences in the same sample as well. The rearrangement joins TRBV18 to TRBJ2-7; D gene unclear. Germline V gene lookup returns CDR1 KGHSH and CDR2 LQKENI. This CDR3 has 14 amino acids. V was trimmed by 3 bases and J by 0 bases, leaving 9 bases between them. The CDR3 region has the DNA TGTGCCAGCTCACCCCTACCCGGCTCCTACGAGCAGTACTTC. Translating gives CASSPLPGSYEQYF. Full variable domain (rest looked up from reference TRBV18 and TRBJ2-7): NAGVMQNPRHLVRRRGQEARLRCSPMKGHSHVYWYRQLPEEGLKFMVYLQKENIIDESGMPKERFSAEFPKEGPSILRIQQVVRGDSAAYFCASSPLPGSYEQYFGPGTRLTVT.

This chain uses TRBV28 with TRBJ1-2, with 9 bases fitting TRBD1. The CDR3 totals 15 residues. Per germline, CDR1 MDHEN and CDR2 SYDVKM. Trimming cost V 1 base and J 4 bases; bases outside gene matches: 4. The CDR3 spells CASSLSGTGSYGYTF. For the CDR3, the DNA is TGTGCCAGCAGTTTATCCGGGACAGGGAGCTATGGCTACACCTTC.